Listed below are T cell receptor beta chains from one sample, sequenced in a study of blood T cell repertoires in COVID-19. Assay used: immunoSEQ multiplex PCR; TCRdb lists only in-frame clones, some missing. The sample holds under 250,000 clones, about 87% seen once. The sequencing sample was made of PBMCs or T cells enriched from blood (not recorded which). These receptors all stem from a woman under 40 with acute COVID-19. The CDR3 runs from the conserved cysteine through the conserved F or W. A D gene is named only where the DNA matches it firmly. Some rows have no size entry. The others give once, few or many, or a class for an expanded clone.

abundance | j_gene | d_gene | v_gene | CDR3nt | CDR3aa
NA | TRBJ2-2 | NA | TRBV9 | TGTGCCAGCAGCGGGACCGGCGGGACCGGGGAGCTGTTTTTT | CASSGTGGTGELFF
NA | TRBJ1-6 | TRBD1 | TRBV2 | TGTGCCAGCCGACAGGGAAGTAATTCACCCCTCCACTTT | CASRQGSNSPLHF
NA | TRBJ1-6 | NA | TRBV6-2/TRBV6-3 | TGTGCCAGCAGCCAACCCGCAGGGCACAATTCACCCCTCCACTTT | CASSQPAGHNSPLHF
NA | TRBJ1-2 | TRBD1 | TRBV5-1 | TGCGCCAGCAGCTCTACCCTGACAGGGGGCGTTAACTATGGCTACACCTTC | CASSSTLTGGVNYGYTF
NA | TRBJ1-1 | TRBD1 | TRBV10-2 | TGCGCCAGCAGAGAGGGACAGACCAACACTGAAGCTTTCTTT | CASREGQTNTEAFF
NA | TRBJ2-7 | TRBD2 | TRBV3-1/TRBV3-2 | TGTGCCAGCAGCCTCCTAGCGGGGCCCGCCTACGAGCAGTACTTC | CASSLLAGPAYEQYF
NA | TRBJ2-7 | NA | TRBV6-1 | TGTGCCAGCAGTGAGTATAGTTCCGGGACACCGTCCTACGAGCAGTACTTC | CASSEYSSGTPSYEQYF
NA | TRBJ2-4 | NA | TRBV2 | TGTGCCAGCAGTGAAGGGACCGGAGGGCAAAACATTCAGTACTTC | CASSEGTGGQNIQYF
NA | TRBJ2-3 | TRBD2 | TRBV5-1 | TGCGCCAGCAGCTTGGGTTTGCGGGGGGCCGTCACAGATACGCAGTATTTT | CASSLGLRGAVTDTQYF
few | TRBJ1-2 | TRBD1 | TRBV5-1 | TGCGCCAGCAGGGGGACAGGACCTAACTATGGCTACACCTTC | CASRGTGPNYGYTF
NA | TRBJ1-4 | NA | TRBV28 | TGTGCCAGCCGTTGGATACGGGGGGAAAGTGAAAAACTGTTTTTT | CASRWIRGESEKLFF
NA | TRBJ1-2 | NA | TRBV5-1 | TGCGCCAGCAGCTTGTATTGGGGCAGGGCAGTCGCTGGTGGCTACACCTTC | CASSLYWGRAVAGGYTF
NA | TRBJ1-3 | TRBD1 | TRBV10-3 | TGTGCCATCAGTGAACTTCGGACAGGACCCGGAAACACCATATATTTT | CAISELRTGPGNTIYF
NA | TRBJ1-3 | NA | TRBV6-5 | TGTGCCAGCACTTACCGCGACAGCAGAAACACCATATATTTT | CASTYRDSRNTIYF
NA | TRBJ1-6 | NA | TRBV15 | TGTGCCGCCACAGGCGACTATAATTCACCCCTCCACTTT | CAATGDYNSPLHF
NA | TRBJ2-2 | NA | TRBV7-9 | TGTGCCAGCAGCCTAGCCAGGGGAATGGGCACCGGGGAGCTGTTTTTT | CASSLARGMGTGELFF
NA | TRBJ1-4 | NA | TRBV15 | TGTGCCACCCGGGGGAGGCTAGGGGAAAAACTGTTTTTT | CATRGRLGEKLFF
NA | TRBJ1-4 | NA | TRBV6-5 | TGTGCCAGCAGCCAGACGCTCGGGAGCGAAAAACTGTTTTTT | CASSQTLGSEKLFF
once | TRBJ1-1 | NA | TRBV29-1 | TGCAGCGTTGAAATTGGACAGTTGAACACTGAAGCTTTCTTT | CSVEIGQLNTEAFF
NA | TRBJ2-7 | NA | TRBV2 | TGTGCCAGCAGTGAAGCGCGGGGCCCACACGAGCAGTACTTC | CASSEARGPHEQYF
NA | TRBJ1-1 | NA | TRBV7-9 | TGTGCCAGCAGCTTACACTTTTCTGAAGCTTTCTTT | CASSLHFSEAFF
NA | TRBJ2-5 | NA | TRBV6-4 | TGTGCCAGCAGTGACCTCCGGGGGTGCCAAGAGACCCAGTACTTC | CASSDLRGCQETQYF
NA | TRBJ2-7 | TRBD2 | TRBV13 | TGTGCCAGCAGCTCCGAGGGGGGGCTAGCGGGGGCCACGAGCTCCTACGAGCAGTACTTC | CASSSEGGLAGATSSYEQYF
NA | TRBJ1-5 | NA | TRBV4-1 | TGCGCCAGCAGCCACGCTAGGGGGTCAGGGAGCAATCAGCCCCAGCATTTT | CASSHARGSGSNQPQHF
few | TRBJ2-7 | NA | TRBV7-2 | TGTGCCAGCAGCTTGTGGGGGCGGAGCTCCTACGAGCAGTACTTC | CASSLWGRSSYEQYF
NA | TRBJ1-4 | TRBD1 | TRBV6-5 | TGTGCCAGCAGCCGCCCAGGGGGAGCTAATGAAAAACTGTTTTTT | CASSRPGGANEKLFF
once | TRBJ1-5 | NA | TRBV7-2 | TGTGCCAGCACCGAGAAGTTAGCCACAAACAATCAGCCCCAGCATTTT | CASTEKLATNNQPQHF
NA | TRBJ2-7 | NA | TRBV15 | TGTGCCACCAGCAGAGCCCCAGGGCTCCGCTACGAGCAGTACTTC | CATSRAPGLRYEQYF
few | TRBJ1-6 | NA | TRBV30 | TGTGCCTGGGGACGGACAAATTCACCCCTCCACTTT | CAWGRTNSPLHF
NA | TRBJ2-1 | NA | TRBV12-5 | TGTGCTAGTGGTTCGGGGGGCCCTCTGGATGAGCAGTTCTTC | CASGSGGPLDEQFF
few | TRBJ1-1 | NA | TRBV11-2 | TGTGCCATCCCGGGGAACACTGAAGCTTTCTTT | CAIPGNTEAFF
few | TRBJ2-7 | TRBD1 | TRBV12-3/TRBV12-4 | TGTGCCAGCAGTCCCGGGACAGGGTACGAGCAGTACTTC | CASSPGTGYEQYF
NA | TRBJ1-1 | NA | TRBV30 | TGTGCCTGGAGTTCCGGGGGTATTAAGACTGAAGCTTTCTTT | CAWSSGGIKTEAFF
NA | TRBJ1-3 | NA | TRBV7-2 | TGTGCCAGCAGCCCTGGCCCCAGCTCTGGAAACACCATATATTTT | CASSPGPSSGNTIYF
NA | TRBJ2-1 | TRBD2 | TRBV13 | TGTGCCAGCAGCTCGGGACTAGCGGGGGGGCAGCTTGAGCAGTTCTTC | CASSSGLAGGQLEQFF
NA | TRBJ2-1 | NA | TRBV7-2 | TGTGCCAGCAGCTTAGCGGGGCAGAACAATGAGCAGTTCTTC | CASSLAGQNNEQFF
NA | TRBJ2-7 | NA | TRBV5-8 | TGTGCCAGCAGCTTGGACAGGATCTCCTACGAGCAGTACTTC | CASSLDRISYEQYF
few | TRBJ2-6 | NA | TRBV29-1 | TGCAGCGTTGATGCCGCGTCTGGGGCCAACGTCCTGACTTTC | CSVDAASGANVLTF
once | TRBJ1-5 | NA | TRBV19 | TGTGCCAGTAGTGCCAGGGATAGCAATCAGCCCCAGCATTTT | CASSARDSNQPQHF
NA | TRBJ1-5 | NA | TRBV6-5 | TGTGCCAGCAGCCTGACAGGTTATAGCAATCAGCCCCAGCATTTT | CASSLTGYSNQPQHF
NA | TRBJ2-6 | NA | TRBV30 | TGTGCCTGGAGCGGCACAGCCTCCTCTGGGGCCAACGTCCTGACTTTC | CAWSGTASSGANVLTF
NA | TRBJ1-3 | TRBD1 | TRBV2 | TGTGCCAGCAGCCGACAGGGTGGAAACACCATATATTTT | CASSRQGGNTIYF
NA | TRBJ2-1 | NA | TRBV29-1 | TGCAGCGTTGAACACGGCAGTCGGGTGAACAATGAGCAGTTCTTC | CSVEHGSRVNNEQFF
NA | TRBJ2-7 | NA | TRBV28 | TGTGCCAGCAGTTCGACCTCGACAGGTAGCTCCTACGAGCAGTACTTC | CASSSTSTGSSYEQYF
NA | TRBJ1-3 | NA | TRBV7-2 | TGTGCCAGCAGTCTTGGGCCCAGCTCTGGAAACACCATATATTTT | CASSLGPSSGNTIYF